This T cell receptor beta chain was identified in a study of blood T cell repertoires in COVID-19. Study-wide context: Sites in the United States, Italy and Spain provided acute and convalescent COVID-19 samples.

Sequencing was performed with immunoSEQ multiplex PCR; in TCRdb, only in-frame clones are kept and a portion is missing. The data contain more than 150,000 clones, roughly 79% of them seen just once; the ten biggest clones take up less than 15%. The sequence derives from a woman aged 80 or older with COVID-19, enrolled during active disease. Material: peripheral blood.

CDR3 residues: CAISAFTLRGNYGYTF. CDR3 DNA: TGTGCCATCAGTGCATTTACTTTGCGGGGCAACTATGGCTACACCTTC. The chain uses TRBV10-3 and TRBJ1-2; D is perhaps TRBD1 (5 bases). The V and J ends lost 4 bases and 2 bases respectively, with 17 bases between them. Germline V lookup: CDR1 ENHRY, CDR2 SYGVKD. This CDR3 is 16 amino acids long.